The rows below give T cell receptor beta chains drawn from one sample of a study of metastatic and nonmetastatic thyroid tumors. TCRdb re-analyzed the PCR reads through MiXCR. The data contain roughly 14,000 clones, about 31% of them singletons. The sequenced sample was tumor tissue. Every receptor here comes from a female donor with papillary thyroid cancer or a benign thyroid nodule (not recorded which). Some clones in this sample may be carry-over from other donors' samples. Both conserved end residues are part of each CDR3. A D gene is named only where the DNA matches it firmly. Not every row has a clone size; where given, it reads once, few, many or a size class.

v_gene: TRBV20-1
j_gene: TRBJ2-5
abundance: NA
d_gene: TRBD2
CDR3nt: TGCAGTGCTCTGGGAGGGAACACCTTATCGGTTAAAGAGACCCAGTACTTC
CDR3aa: CSALGGNTLSVKETQYF

v_gene: TRBV7-9
j_gene: TRBJ2-1
abundance: many
d_gene: NA
CDR3nt: TGTGCCAGCAGCCACGACCGCTCCTACAATGAGCAGTTCTTC
CDR3aa: CASSHDRSYNEQFF

v_gene: TRBV28
j_gene: TRBJ2-1
abundance: many
d_gene: TRBD2
CDR3nt: TGTGCCAGCAGTCCCGGGACTAGCAAAAACTTCAATGAGCAGTTCTTC
CDR3aa: CASSPGTSKNFNEQFF

v_gene: TRBV20-1
j_gene: TRBJ2-1
abundance: NA
d_gene: TRBD2
CDR3nt: TGCAGTGCGGGGGGACTAGCGGGGGACCCCTACAATGAGCAGTTCTTC
CDR3aa: CSAGGLAGDPYNEQFF

v_gene: TRBV5-1
j_gene: TRBJ2-5
abundance: NA
d_gene: TRBD2
CDR3nt: TGCGCCAGCAGTGAGAGTAGCGGGAGGGAAGAGACCCAGTACTTC
CDR3aa: CASSESSGREETQYF

v_gene: TRBV6-2/TRBV6-3
j_gene: TRBJ2-3
abundance: NA
d_gene: NA
CDR3nt: TGTGCCAGCAGACCGGACTACCGTACACAGGTAACAGATACGCAGTATTTT
CDR3aa: CASRPDYRTQVTDTQYF

v_gene: TRBV10-1
j_gene: TRBJ1-5
abundance: many
d_gene: TRBD1
CDR3nt: TGCGCCAGCAGTGAGGTCACTCCTGACAGGGGGGCACCAAATCAGCCCCAGCATTTT
CDR3aa: CASSEVTPDRGAPNQPQHF

v_gene: TRBV6-1
j_gene: TRBJ2-2
abundance: medium-sized
d_gene: TRBD2
CDR3nt: TGTGCCAGCAGCTATACCGGGACTACCGTCACCGGGGAGCTGTTTTTT
CDR3aa: CASSYTGTTVTGELFF

v_gene: TRBV29-1
j_gene: TRBJ2-7
abundance: many
d_gene: TRBD1
CDR3nt: TGCAGCGTGTCGACAGGGACGGTATCCTACGAGCAGTACTTC
CDR3aa: CSVSTGTVSYEQYF

v_gene: TRBV20-1
j_gene: TRBJ2-7
abundance: NA
d_gene: NA
CDR3nt: TGCAGTTCTAGAGATCAGACCGTGTACAAGCAGTACTTC
CDR3aa: CSSRDQTVYKQYF

v_gene: TRBV19
j_gene: TRBJ1-4
abundance: many
d_gene: TRBD1
CDR3nt: TGTGCCAGTTCACGGACAGGAAGCCCTAATGGAGAAAAACTGTTTTTT
CDR3aa: CASSRTGSPNGEKLFF

v_gene: TRBV18
j_gene: TRBJ1-6
abundance: many
d_gene: NA
CDR3nt: TGTGCCAGCTCACCGGGTGGGCTTAATAATTCACCCCTCCACTTT
CDR3aa: CASSPGGLNNSPLHF

v_gene: TRBV30
j_gene: TRBJ1-2
abundance: NA
d_gene: TRBD1
CDR3nt: TGTGCCTGGAGTACGAAGGGGGCGCCTGGCTACACCTTC
CDR3aa: CAWSTKGAPGYTF

v_gene: TRBV5-1
j_gene: TRBJ2-1
abundance: NA
d_gene: NA
CDR3nt: TGCGCCATCAGGCTGGTCGATGAGCAGTTCTTC
CDR3aa: CAIRLVDEQFF

v_gene: TRBV6-2/TRBV6-3
j_gene: TRBJ2-7
abundance: medium-sized
d_gene: NA
CDR3nt: TGTGCCAGCAGTAACTCCCCTTCCGGGACCCCCTACGAGCAGTACTTC
CDR3aa: CASSNSPSGTPYEQYF

v_gene: TRBV11-3
j_gene: TRBJ2-1
abundance: many
d_gene: NA
CDR3nt: TGTGCCAGCAGCTTAAGTGCGGGCAATGAGCAGTTCTTC
CDR3aa: CASSLSAGNEQFF

v_gene: TRBV4-2
j_gene: TRBJ2-7
abundance: NA
d_gene: TRBD2
CDR3nt: TGTGCCAGCAGCCCACGGACTAGCGGGGCCTACGAGCAGTACTTC
CDR3aa: CASSPRTSGAYEQYF

v_gene: TRBV12-3/TRBV12-4
j_gene: TRBJ1-1
abundance: few
d_gene: NA
CDR3nt: TGTGCCAGCAGTTCACAGAGAAAAGCTTTCTTT
CDR3aa: CASSSQRKAFF

v_gene: TRBV27
j_gene: TRBJ2-4
abundance: NA
d_gene: TRBD2
CDR3nt: TGTGCCAGCAGAGCGGGAGCTGACATTCAGTACTTC
CDR3aa: CASRAGADIQYF

v_gene: TRBV4-1
j_gene: TRBJ1-2
abundance: many
d_gene: NA
CDR3nt: TGCGCCAGCAGCCAAGATAGCCAGGCTAACTATGGCTACACCTTC
CDR3aa: CASSQDSQANYGYTF

v_gene: TRBV12-3/TRBV12-4
j_gene: TRBJ2-7
abundance: NA
d_gene: NA
CDR3nt: TGTGCCAGCAGTTTAAACCGGGGCTCTAGCTCCTACGAGCAGTACTTC
CDR3aa: CASSLNRGSSSYEQYF

v_gene: TRBV20-1
j_gene: TRBJ2-2
abundance: NA
d_gene: NA
CDR3nt: TGCAGTGCTAAACAAGGGTACGACACCGGGGAGCTGTTTTTT
CDR3aa: CSAKQGYDTGELFF

v_gene: TRBV7-9
j_gene: TRBJ2-3
abundance: many
d_gene: NA
CDR3nt: TGTGCCAGCAGCCCCCCGGAATTGAGGGATACGCAGTATTTT
CDR3aa: CASSPPELRDTQYF

v_gene: TRBV20-1
j_gene: TRBJ1-2
abundance: medium-sized
d_gene: NA
CDR3nt: TGCAGTGCTAGAAATCAGCGAGAGGTCCTCACCTTC
CDR3aa: CSARNQREVLTF

v_gene: TRBV10-3
j_gene: TRBJ2-1
abundance: few
d_gene: NA
CDR3nt: TGTGCCATCCGGACAGGGAGGGAGAATGAGCAGTTCTTC
CDR3aa: CAIRTGRENEQFF

v_gene: TRBV15
j_gene: TRBJ1-3
abundance: NA
d_gene: NA
CDR3nt: TGTGCCACCAGCAGAGATCGGTCAAGGTCCTCTGGAAACACCATATATTTT
CDR3aa: CATSRDRSRSSGNTIYF

v_gene: TRBV9
j_gene: TRBJ1-6
abundance: NA
d_gene: NA
CDR3nt: TGTGCCAGCAGCGTAGACCAAGAGAATTCACCCCTCCACTTT
CDR3aa: CASSVDQENSPLHF

v_gene: TRBV5-5
j_gene: TRBJ2-7
abundance: NA
d_gene: NA
CDR3nt: TGTGCCATCAGCTTGGCCCGGGGATCTAATTACGAGCAGTACTTC
CDR3aa: CAISLARGSNYEQYF

v_gene: TRBV6-5
j_gene: TRBJ2-7
abundance: medium-sized
d_gene: NA
CDR3nt: TGTGCCAGCAGTTATGGTCCTCGAACCTACGAGCAGTACTTC
CDR3aa: CASSYGPRTYEQYF

v_gene: TRBV30
j_gene: TRBJ1-1
abundance: NA
d_gene: NA
CDR3nt: TGTGCCTGGACCGACAGTGAAGCTTTCTTT
CDR3aa: CAWTDSEAFF

v_gene: TRBV6-2/TRBV6-3
j_gene: TRBJ1-1
abundance: many
d_gene: NA
CDR3nt: TGTGCCAGCAGTTACTCGAGTGGGGGGGGGACTGAAGCTTTCTTT
CDR3aa: CASSYSSGGGTEAFF

v_gene: TRBV20-1
j_gene: TRBJ2-1
abundance: many
d_gene: TRBD2
CDR3nt: TGCAGTGCTAGAGGGCTAGCGGGAGCCTACAATGAGCAGTTCTTC
CDR3aa: CSARGLAGAYNEQFF

v_gene: TRBV5-4
j_gene: TRBJ2-3
abundance: many
d_gene: TRBD1
CDR3nt: TGTGCCAGCAGCTCCGCCGGGACAGGGTCCGATACGCAGTATTTT
CDR3aa: CASSSAGTGSDTQYF

v_gene: TRBV5-1
j_gene: TRBJ2-7
abundance: once
d_gene: NA
CDR3nt: TGCGCCAGCAGCTTGGGTACCGTTGTGGCCTACGAGCAGTACTTC
CDR3aa: CASSLGTVVAYEQYF

v_gene: TRBV30
j_gene: TRBJ1-2
abundance: many
d_gene: NA
CDR3nt: TGTGCCTGGAGTGTAACGGGAAACTATGGCTACACCTTC
CDR3aa: CAWSVTGNYGYTF

v_gene: TRBV20-1
j_gene: TRBJ2-1
abundance: NA
d_gene: NA
CDR3nt: TGCAGTGCGCGGGGTAGGGGGATCACGGCCAATGAGCAGTTCTTC
CDR3aa: CSARGRGITANEQFF

v_gene: TRBV20-1
j_gene: TRBJ2-1
abundance: many
d_gene: NA
CDR3nt: TGCAGTGTTCCTACATCACACAATGAGCAGTTCTTC
CDR3aa: CSVPTSHNEQFF

v_gene: TRBV20-1
j_gene: TRBJ2-2
abundance: many
d_gene: TRBD1
CDR3nt: TGCAGTGCCAGACCCGGGACAGGGGATTCCCGGGAGCTGTTTTTT
CDR3aa: CSARPGTGDSRELFF

v_gene: TRBV6-6
j_gene: TRBJ1-2
abundance: medium-sized
d_gene: NA
CDR3nt: TGTGCCAGCAGTTACTCGAAAAGTTGGCCGGCTAACTATGGCTACACCTTC
CDR3aa: CASSYSKSWPANYGYTF

v_gene: TRBV10-1
j_gene: TRBJ2-7
abundance: few
d_gene: NA
CDR3nt: TGCGCCAGCAGTTGGCAGGTGAATCCCTACGAGCAGTACTTC
CDR3aa: CASSWQVNPYEQYF

v_gene: TRBV28
j_gene: TRBJ2-1
abundance: many
d_gene: NA
CDR3nt: TGTGCCAGCACTGGGGTCAGGGGGGCTGAGCAGTTCTTC
CDR3aa: CASTGVRGAEQFF

v_gene: TRBV20-1
j_gene: TRBJ1-1
abundance: NA
d_gene: NA
CDR3nt: TGCAGTGCCATGGAGGGGTTCAGGGACACTGAAGCTTTCTTT
CDR3aa: CSAMEGFRDTEAFF

v_gene: TRBV4-1
j_gene: TRBJ2-7
abundance: NA
d_gene: NA
CDR3nt: TGCGCCAGCAGCCAAGATAAAGTGATCTCCGGCTACGAGCAGTACTTC
CDR3aa: CASSQDKVISGYEQYF

v_gene: TRBV10-3
j_gene: TRBJ2-1
abundance: many
d_gene: NA
CDR3nt: TGTGCCATCAGCCCCCAAAGAAGGAGCCTTCTATTTGGGGCCAATGAGCAGTTCTTC
CDR3aa: CAISPQRRSLLFGANEQFF

v_gene: TRBV11-2
j_gene: TRBJ1-1
abundance: NA
d_gene: NA
CDR3nt: TGTGCCAGCAGCGCCCATGAAGCTTTCTTT
CDR3aa: CASSAHEAFF

v_gene: TRBV4-1
j_gene: TRBJ2-4
abundance: many
d_gene: NA
CDR3nt: TGCGCCAGCAGGGCCCGGGACCTGTGGTACTTC
CDR3aa: CASRARDLWYF

v_gene: TRBV6-2/TRBV6-3
j_gene: TRBJ2-7
abundance: few
d_gene: TRBD1
CDR3nt: TGTGCCAGCAGGGGACTGGGACAGGTTTCCTACGAGCAGTACTTC
CDR3aa: CASRGLGQVSYEQYF

v_gene: TRBV7-2
j_gene: TRBJ2-7
abundance: NA
d_gene: TRBD2
CDR3nt: TGTGCCAGCAGTTTGACTAGCGGGGACCTCTACGAGCAGTACTTC
CDR3aa: CASSLTSGDLYEQYF

v_gene: TRBV30
j_gene: TRBJ1-1
abundance: once
d_gene: TRBD1
CDR3nt: TGTGCCTGGAGTTTGGGACAGCTCACTGAAGCTTTCTTT
CDR3aa: CAWSLGQLTEAFF

v_gene: TRBV6-2/TRBV6-3
j_gene: TRBJ2-7
abundance: medium-sized
d_gene: TRBD2
CDR3nt: TGTGCCAGCACCGATAGCGGGAGTCGAAACGAGCAGTACTTC
CDR3aa: CASTDSGSRNEQYF

v_gene: TRBV2
j_gene: TRBJ2-6
abundance: many
d_gene: NA
CDR3nt: TGTGCCAGCAGCTCGTCTGGGGCCAACGTCCTGACTTTC
CDR3aa: CASSSSGANVLTF

v_gene: TRBV6-1
j_gene: TRBJ2-7
abundance: medium-sized
d_gene: NA
CDR3nt: TGTGCCAGCAGTGATTTTCCCGCCTACGAGCAGTACTTC
CDR3aa: CASSDFPAYEQYF

v_gene: TRBV4-1
j_gene: TRBJ1-3
abundance: NA
d_gene: NA
CDR3nt: TGCGCCAGCAGCCCGGGAGGGATCGTGGGTAGCTCTGGAAACACCATATATTTT
CDR3aa: CASSPGGIVGSSGNTIYF

v_gene: TRBV5-1
j_gene: TRBJ2-7
abundance: medium-sized
d_gene: TRBD2
CDR3nt: TGCGCCAGCAGCTTGGCTGACAGGGGGCCTAGCGGGAGGGCTTACGAGCAGTACTTC
CDR3aa: CASSLADRGPSGRAYEQYF

v_gene: TRBV20-1
j_gene: TRBJ2-3
abundance: many
d_gene: TRBD1
CDR3nt: TGCAGTGCTAACGGGGAGGACAGGGGAACGGATACGCAGTATTTT
CDR3aa: CSANGEDRGTDTQYF